Listed below are T cell receptor beta chains from one sample, sequenced in a study of shared clonotypes between healthy human individuals. Assay used: immunoSEQ multiplex PCR; TCRdb lists only in-frame clones, some missing. The sample has about 1.5 million clones; 95% to 99% are singletons. The sequencing sample was made of naive CD4+ T cells sorted from blood. These receptors were obtained from a man under 40 in good health. CDR3s include the opening cysteine and the closing phenylalanine or tryptophan. Each record gives: clone size, J gene, D gene, V gene, CDR3 protein, CDR3 DNA. A D gene is named only where the DNA matches it firmly. Size tells how often a clone was seen (once, few, many) or the class of an expanded clone, and some rows leave it out.

clone size: -
J gene: TRBJ1-2
D gene: -
V gene: TRBV30
CDR3 protein: CACKCFAYGYTF
CDR3 DNA: TGTGCCTGTAAATGCTTCGCTTATGGCTACACCTTC

clone size: -
J gene: TRBJ2-7
D gene: TRBD2
V gene: TRBV4-3
CDR3 protein: CASSQASGTSGRANEQYF
CDR3 DNA: TGCGCCAGCAGCCAAGCTTCCGGGACTAGCGGGAGGGCCAACGAGCAGTACTTC

clone size: -
J gene: TRBJ2-2
D gene: -
V gene: TRBV15
CDR3 protein: CATSRENTGELFF
CDR3 DNA: TGTGCCACCAGCAGAGAAAACACCGGGGAGCTGTTTTTT

clone size: -
J gene: TRBJ2-2
D gene: -
V gene: TRBV28
CDR3 protein: CASSLGTTGELFF
CDR3 DNA: TGTGCCAGCAGTTTAGGGACAACCGGGGAGCTGTTTTTT

clone size: -
J gene: TRBJ2-3
D gene: -
V gene: TRBV10-1
CDR3 protein: CASSDPWAGPVLDTQYF
CDR3 DNA: TGCGCCAGCAGTGACCCTTGGGCGGGACCAGTTCTGGATACGCAGTATTTT

clone size: once
J gene: TRBJ2-2
D gene: -
V gene: TRBV4-1
CDR3 protein: CASSQKTAYANTGELFF
CDR3 DNA: TGCGCCAGCAGCCAGAAGACAGCCTACGCGAACACCGGGGAGCTGTTTTTT

clone size: -
J gene: TRBJ2-1
D gene: -
V gene: TRBV9
CDR3 protein: CASSSSSSPSNEQFF
CDR3 DNA: TGTGCCAGCAGCTCCAGCTCTTCCCCCTCCAATGAGCAGTTCTTC

clone size: once
J gene: TRBJ2-7
D gene: TRBD2
V gene: TRBV5-1
CDR3 protein: CASSLDGRAVGEQYF
CDR3 DNA: TGCGCCAGCAGCTTGGACGGGAGGGCCGTAGGCGAGCAGTACTTC

clone size: -
J gene: TRBJ2-1
D gene: TRBD2
V gene: TRBV14
CDR3 protein: CASSQAILAGAANEQFF
CDR3 DNA: TGTGCCAGCAGCCAAGCCATTCTAGCGGGAGCAGCCAATGAGCAGTTCTTC

clone size: -
J gene: TRBJ1-1
D gene: -
V gene: TRBV28
CDR3 protein: CASSLTGDRRTEVAFF
CDR3 DNA: TGTGCCAGCAGTTTGACAGGCGACCGCCGTACCGAAGTGGCTTTCTTT

clone size: once
J gene: TRBJ1-1
D gene: -
V gene: TRBV27
CDR3 protein: CASSSVSADTNTEAFF
CDR3 DNA: TGTGCCAGCAGTTCCGTATCGGCGGACACGAACACTGAAGCTTTCTTT

clone size: -
J gene: TRBJ1-4
D gene: -
V gene: TRBV5-1
CDR3 protein: CASSQPGRRATNEKLFF
CDR3 DNA: TGCGCCAGCAGTCAACCGGGACGCAGAGCAACTAATGAAAAACTGTTTTTT

clone size: -
J gene: TRBJ2-1
D gene: -
V gene: TRBV5-1
CDR3 protein: CASKYAYNEQFF
CDR3 DNA: TGCGCCAGCAAATACGCCTACAATGAGCAGTTCTTC

clone size: -
J gene: TRBJ2-1
D gene: TRBD2
V gene: TRBV7-3
CDR3 protein: CASREPGLATTEQFF
CDR3 DNA: TGTGCCAGCAGGGAACCGGGACTAGCAACGACCGAGCAGTTCTTC

clone size: -
J gene: TRBJ2-1
D gene: TRBD2
V gene: TRBV7-2
CDR3 protein: CASSQGLAGANRGDEQFF
CDR3 DNA: TGTGCCAGCAGTCAGGGACTAGCGGGAGCCAACCGGGGGGATGAGCAGTTCTTC

clone size: -
J gene: TRBJ2-1
D gene: -
V gene: TRBV7-9
CDR3 protein: CASSLYSQDNEQFF
CDR3 DNA: TGTGCCAGCAGCTTATACAGTCAAGACAATGAGCAGTTCTTC